This record covers a single T cell receptor (beta chain). No antigen is known for it. These data come from a study of PD-1 blockade in mismatch repair-deficient tumors. Study context: Patients had about a dozen mismatch repair-deficient cancer types and were previously treated and progressing. Findings and limits, study-wide: After pembrolizumab, tumor-resident clones rose rapidly, then generally contracted before radiologic responses.

Libraries were prepared by immunoSEQ multiplex PCR; TCRdb keeps only in-frame clonotypes and omits some of them. The data hold more than 90,000 clones, with over 60% observed a single time. Every patient had mismatch repair deficiency by PCR or immunohistochemistry. TCRs were sequenced from three patients responding to pembrolizumab. The material sequenced was peripheral blood, taken roughly 13 months after starting pembrolizumab. This TCR was sampled from an adult with mismatch repair-deficient cancer.

In DNA form, the CDR3 reads TGTGCCAGCAGCCGGAATATCCGGACAGGGGGCGGGTACGAGCAGTACTTC. Residues: CASSRNIRTGGGYEQYF. This rearrangement joins TRBV14 to TRBJ2-7; 11 nucleotides agree with TRBD1. Germline CDR1 is SGHDN and CDR2 is FVKESK. This CDR3 contains 17 residues. V trimming: 4 bases; J trimming: 4 bases; junction bases outside the gene matches: 12.